Described below is a single TCR beta chain sequence and its context. Original processing methods: Estimation of nucleated cell counts relied on the amplification of reference gene primers. The table came from immunoSEQ multiplex PCR; TCRdb's copy has only in-frame clones and leaves some out. For V, J and clone size, that table is used; D and trimming come from the DNA. Among about 100,000 clones listed, roughly 85% were seen once. This CDR3 spans 14 amino acids. Trimming took 5 bases from V and 5 from J, leaving 13 bases between them. The V gene's germline CDR1 is MNHEY and CDR2 SVGAGI. This sample is part of a study of blood T cell repertoires in COVID-19. Study-level information: Samples representing acute and convalescent COVID-19 were sourced from the United States, Italy and Spain. Sources were T cells, B-cell-depleted T cells, or PBMCs; the material itself was cDNA or gDNA.

The sample taken for sequencing was peripheral blood. The clonotype was recovered from a man aged 50 to 59 with active COVID-19. The chain carries TRBV6-5 and TRBJ1-5; D gene ambiguous. The DNA of the CDR3 is TGTGCCAGCAGTAGAGCGGGTCTTTATCAGCCCCAGCATTTT. This encodes CASSRAGLYQPQHF.